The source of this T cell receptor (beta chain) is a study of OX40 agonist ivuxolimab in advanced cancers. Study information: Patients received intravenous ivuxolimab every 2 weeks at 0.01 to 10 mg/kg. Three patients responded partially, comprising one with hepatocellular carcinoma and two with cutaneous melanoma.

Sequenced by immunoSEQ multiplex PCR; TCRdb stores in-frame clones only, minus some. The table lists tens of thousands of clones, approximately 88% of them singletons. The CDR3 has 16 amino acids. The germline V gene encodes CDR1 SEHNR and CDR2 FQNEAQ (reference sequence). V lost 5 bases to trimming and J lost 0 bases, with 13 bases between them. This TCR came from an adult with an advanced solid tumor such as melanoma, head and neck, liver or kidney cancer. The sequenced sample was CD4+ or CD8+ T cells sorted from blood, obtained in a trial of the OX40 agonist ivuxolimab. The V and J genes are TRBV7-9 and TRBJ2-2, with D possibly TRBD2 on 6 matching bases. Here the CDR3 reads CASSPVGGTNTGELFF. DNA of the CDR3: TGTGCCAGCAGCCCCGTCGGGGGAACGAACACCGGGGAGCTGTTTTTT.